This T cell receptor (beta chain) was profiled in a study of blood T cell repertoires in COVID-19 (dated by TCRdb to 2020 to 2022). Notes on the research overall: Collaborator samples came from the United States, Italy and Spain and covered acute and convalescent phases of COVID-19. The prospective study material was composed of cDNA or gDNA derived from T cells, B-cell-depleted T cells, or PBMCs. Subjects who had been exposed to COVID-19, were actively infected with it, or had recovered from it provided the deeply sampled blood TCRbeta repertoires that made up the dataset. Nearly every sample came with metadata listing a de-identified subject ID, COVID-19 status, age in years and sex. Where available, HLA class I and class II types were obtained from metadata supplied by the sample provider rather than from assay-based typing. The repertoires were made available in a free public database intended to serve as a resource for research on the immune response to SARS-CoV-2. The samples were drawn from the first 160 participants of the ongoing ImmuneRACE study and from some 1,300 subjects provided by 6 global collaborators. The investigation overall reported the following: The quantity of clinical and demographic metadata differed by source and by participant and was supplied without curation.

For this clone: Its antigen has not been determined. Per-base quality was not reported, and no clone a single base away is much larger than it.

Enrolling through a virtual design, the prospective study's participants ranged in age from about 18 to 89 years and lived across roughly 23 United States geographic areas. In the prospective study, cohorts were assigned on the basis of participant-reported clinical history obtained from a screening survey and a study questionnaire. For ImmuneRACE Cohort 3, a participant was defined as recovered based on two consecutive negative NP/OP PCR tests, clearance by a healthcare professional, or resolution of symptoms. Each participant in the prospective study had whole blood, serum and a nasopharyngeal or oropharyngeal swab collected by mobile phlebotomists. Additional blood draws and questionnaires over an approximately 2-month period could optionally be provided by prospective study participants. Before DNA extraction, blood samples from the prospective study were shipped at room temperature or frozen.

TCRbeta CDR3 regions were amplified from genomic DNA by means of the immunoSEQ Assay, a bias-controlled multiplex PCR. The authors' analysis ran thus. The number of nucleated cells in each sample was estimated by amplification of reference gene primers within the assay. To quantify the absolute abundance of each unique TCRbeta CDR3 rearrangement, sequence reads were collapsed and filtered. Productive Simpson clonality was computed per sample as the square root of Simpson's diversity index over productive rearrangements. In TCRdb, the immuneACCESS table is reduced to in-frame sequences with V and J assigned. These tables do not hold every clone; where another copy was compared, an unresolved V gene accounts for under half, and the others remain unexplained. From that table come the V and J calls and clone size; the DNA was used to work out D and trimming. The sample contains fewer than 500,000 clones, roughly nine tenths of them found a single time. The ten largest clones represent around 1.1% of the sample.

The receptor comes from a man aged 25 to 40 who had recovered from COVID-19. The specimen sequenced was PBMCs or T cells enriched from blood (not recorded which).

The sequenced DNA: TGTGCCAGCAGCTTACAGGGTAGTTCCTATAATTCACCCCTCCACTTT. Its protein reads: CASSLQGSSYNSPLHF. The chain is made from TRBV7-8 and TRBJ1-6; tentative D gene TRBD1, with 5 bases matching. Trimming takes 2 bases from V and 1 base from J, and the germline ends sit 9 bases apart. Based on the germline V gene, the CDR1 and CDR2 sequences are SGHVS and FQNEAQ. Including the terminal cysteine and phenylalanine, the CDR3 comprises 16 residues. The only DNA kept is the CDR3, 48 bases in frame from the first base.